This passage covers 18 T cell receptor beta chains from one sample sequenced in a study of type 1 regulatory T cells. TCRdb re-called the reads with MiXCR, one entry per CDR3 protein. The sample consists of 90,000 to 100,000 distinct CDR3 sequences, roughly 28% of them appearing once. The sample consisted of CD4+ T cells, either the whole sample or a sorted fraction (not recorded which). These receptors all stem from a human donor in good health.

The V and J genes are TRBV20-1 and TRBJ2-5; perhaps TRBD1 as D (6 bases). The CDR3 has 14 amino acids. Germline V CDR1 and CDR2: DFQATT, SNEGSKA (reference sequence). V shed 7 bases and J shed 2 bases, with 17 bases lying between them. CDR3 in amino acids: CSVKQGNRQETQYF. The CDR3 DNA sequence: TGCAGTGTTAAACAGGGTAACCGGCAAGAGACCCAGTACTTC.

V is TRBV3-1 and J is TRBJ2-3; no firm D call. There are 12 residues in the CDR3. Germline V gene lookup returns CDR1 LGHDT and CDR2 YNNKEL (reference sequence). V shed 0 bases and J shed 10 bases, with 8 bases lying between them. CDR3 in DNA: TGTGCCAGCAGCCAAGACGAGCGCGCGCAGTATTTT. It translates to CASSQDERAQYF.

This clonotype was found a few times. CDR3 nucleotide sequence: TGCGCCAGCAGCTCTCAGGGCGGGGACAATGAGCAGTTCTTC. It codes for CASSSQGGDNEQFF. J is TRBJ2-1 and V is TRBV5-1; tentatively, D is TRBD2 (6 bases). The CDR3 loop spans 14 amino acids. Germline V lookup: CDR1 SGHRS, CDR2 YFSETQ. With 3 bases removed from V and 5 bases from J, the gap between germline ends came to 12 bases.

This clonotype has a handful of counts. The chain has TRBV7-9 and TRBJ2-7; TRBD2 matches 8 bases. The CDR3 has 15 residues. Trimming cost V 6 bases and J 3 bases; bases outside gene matches: 10. Germline loops: CDR1 SEHNR, CDR2 FQNEAQ (reference sequence). DNA for the CDR3: TGTGCCAGCAGACTAGCGGAGGGGTCGGGCTACGAGCAGTACTTC. Translation: CASRLAEGSGYEQYF.

At least ten counts were recorded for this clonotype. This chain joins TRBV7-2 and TRBJ1-6, with D perhaps TRBD1 (6 bases). In germline, CDR1 is SGHTA, CDR2 FQGNSA. Trimming stripped 5 bases from V and 4 bases from J, with 18 bases between. The CDR3 runs to 17 residues. This CDR3 reads CASSPDSRTFYNSPLHF. The CDR3, as DNA: TGTGCCAGCAGCCCGGACAGTCGGACATTTTATAATTCACCCCTCCACTTT.

The rearrangement joins TRBV5-1 to TRBJ2-7; maybe TRBD2 (5 bases). Trimming pared 1 base from V and 1 base from J, leaving 12 bases between. Looked up from germline, CDR1 is SGHRS and CDR2 is YFSETQ. The CDR3 extends over 15 amino acids. The CDR3, as DNA: TGCGCCAGCAGCTTGATCGGGGATGGTTCCTACGAGCAGTACTTC. Its protein product is CASSLIGDGSYEQYF. Full variable domain (outside the CDR3, taken from reference TRBV5-1 and TRBJ2-7): KAGVTQTPRYLIKTRGQQVTLSCSPISGHRSVSWYQQTPGQGLQFLFEYFSETQRNKGNFPGRFSGRQFSNSRSEMNVSTLELGDSALYLCASSLIGDGSYEQYFGPGTRLTVT.

The table lists this clonotype with a few counts. The chain joins TRBV7-3 to TRBJ2-2; 9 bases match TRBD1. The CDR3 totals 14 residues. With 6 bases clipped from V and 7 bases from J, the junction kept 6 bases outside the gene matches. The germline CDR1 and CDR2 sequences are SGHTA and FQGTGA. CDR3 nucleotides: TGTGCCAGCAGGCCGACAGGGGGAGGCGGGGAGCTGTTTTTT. Its translation is CASRPTGGGGELFF.

V is TRBV7-8 and J is TRBJ2-5; 8 bases are shared with TRBD1. The V segment lost 8 bases and the J segment 5 bases; nucleotides outside the gene matches: 13. Germline CDR1 is SGHVS and CDR2 is FQNEAQ. The CDR3 is 15 residues long. Here the CDR3 reads CASRVSRGRRETQYF. The CDR3 nucleotides read TGTGCCAGCCGCGTGAGCAGGGGGCGTCGGGAGACCCAGTACTTC.

The CDR3 nucleotides are TGTGCCAGCTCATCTCTCCCCGGGACTAGCGGTCCCTACGAGCAGTACTTC. Translated, it gives CASSSLPGTSGPYEQYF. The chain is built from TRBV18 and TRBJ2-7; 11 bases agree with TRBD2. Germline loops: CDR1 KGHSH, CDR2 LQKENI. This CDR3 has 17 amino acids. V lost 5 bases, J lost 2 bases, and 11 bases stayed unmatched.

This clonotype was observed a few times. The chain has TRBV3-1 and TRBJ1-3; no definite D call. Deletions cut 1 base from V and 5 bases from J, with 6 bases between. CDR1 and CDR2 (germline): LGHDT, YNNKEL (reference sequence). The CDR3 runs 13 residues. For the CDR3, the DNA is TGTGCCAGCAGCCAAGTGGGGAGAAACACCATATATTTT. Its translation is CASSQVGRNTIYF.

This chain connects TRBV19 to TRBJ2-5; D not certain. CDR1 is LNHDA and CDR2 is SQIVND in the germline V gene (reference sequence). The germline V and J ends were trimmed by 5 bases and 1 base, with 11 bases remaining between them. The CDR3 runs to 14 residues. The DNA of the CDR3 is TGTGCCAGTAGTCCGGGCCTTTTCCAAGAGACCCAGTACTTC. It specifies CASSPGLFQETQYF.

The table lists this clonotype with a few counts. CDR3: CASSTGGGGDTQYF. In DNA, the CDR3 is TGTGCCAGTAGTACAGGGGGCGGTGGAGATACGCAGTATTTT. The chain couples TRBV19 to TRBJ2-3; 8 nucleotides align to TRBD1. V trimming: 4 bases; J trimming: 5 bases; junction bases outside the gene matches: 5. The germline V gene has CDR1 LNHDA and CDR2 SQIVND (reference sequence). The CDR3 spans 14 residues.

The gene calls are TRBV6-5 and TRBJ2-3, with D perhaps being TRBD1 or TRBD2 (7 bases each). The V and J ends lost 6 bases and 5 bases respectively, with 18 bases between them. Germline CDR1 and CDR2: MNHEY and SVGAGI. This CDR3 is 15 amino acids long. DNA of the CDR3: TGTGCCAGCAGAGTGTCAGGGGGGGCTGGAGATACGCAGTATTTT. Translation gives CASRVSGGAGDTQYF.

The chain recombines TRBV20-1 with TRBJ2-2, with TRBD2 matching over 8 bases. The germline CDR1 and CDR2 sequences are DFQATT and SNEGSKA (reference sequence). The V and J ends lost 5 bases and 6 bases, in that order; junction bases with no gene match: 11. The CDR3 contains 15 residues. Here the CDR3 reads CSAFRKRESPGELFF. The CDR3 nucleotides are TGCAGTGCTTTTCGAAAGCGGGAGAGTCCCGGGGAGCTGTTTTTT.

This clonotype was seen a handful of times. This chain uses TRBV4-2 with TRBJ1-5, with D unclear. The ends were cut back, 0 bases at V and 4 bases at J, with 1 base in the middle. In germline, CDR1 is LGHNA, CDR2 YNFKEQ. The CDR3 consists of 12 residues. The DNA of the CDR3 is TGTGCCAGCAGCCAAGATAATCAGCCCCAGCATTTT. Its protein is CASSQDNQPQHF.

This clonotype appeared a single time. This sequence joins TRBV25-1 and TRBJ2-1; 7 positions agree with TRBD1. Germline CDR1 reads MGHDK; CDR2 reads SYGVNS. The CDR3 length is 15 residues. Unmatched junction bases numbered 12, after V lost 4 bases and J lost 9 bases. In DNA, the CDR3 is TGTGCCAGCAGTGTTCAGACAGGGTTTGTCCTTGAGCAGTTCTTC. Amino acid sequence: CASSVQTGFVLEQFF.

The rearrangement joins TRBV5-1 to TRBJ1-2; TRBD1 matches 8 bases. In germline, CDR1 is SGHRS, CDR2 YFSETQ. This CDR3 has 14 residues. The V segment lost 6 bases and the J segment 5 bases; nucleotides outside the gene matches: 9. CDR3 sequence reads: CASTGGQEAYGYTF. CDR3 coding DNA: TGCGCCAGCACCGGGGGACAGGAGGCGTATGGCTACACCTTC.

In the case of this clonotype: A read error may be the cause here, since a much bigger clone is one base away. The chain joins TRBV20-1 to TRBJ1-1; tentative D call: TRBD1 (5 bases). Germline CDR1 DFQATT, CDR2 SNEGSKA (reference sequence). The CDR3 is 15 residues long. Trimming cost V 0 bases and J 4 bases, with 15 bases left between them. This chain's CDR3 is CSARDRQIEGTEAFF. In DNA form, the CDR3 reads TGCAGTGCTAGAGATCGACAGATCGAAGGCACTGAAGCTTTCTTT.